The T cell receptor (beta chain) under discussion was sequenced for a study of CD8+ T cells in alopecia areata. The study, taken as a whole, reports: Among the 100 top clones, expanded CD8+ clones, like scalp clonality, were significantly decreased by tofacitinib. In patients, TCRs were shared less clearly than in mice, and HLA may possibly be involved. While patients received tofacitinib, many expanded lesional clones remained present in scalp and blood. Given one nonresponder, whether baseline CD8+ expansion relates to response remains uncertain.

Extraction and reverse transcription of RNA yielded cDNA as the sequencing template. TCRdb's table, derived via immunoSEQ multiplex PCR, lists solely in-frame clones and lacks some. Counted here are some 240,000 clones, under 75% occurring once; the ten biggest clones make up roughly 1.5%. CDR3 length: 14 residues. Trimming took off 0 bases at V and 2 bases at J, with 11 bases between the two ends. In germline, CDR1 is SQVTM, CDR2 ANQGSEA. Treatment given: oral pan-JAK inhibitor, 5-10 mg twice daily. Of note for this clone: No antigen is known for it.

V is TRBV29-1 and J is TRBJ2-7; weak D call: TRBD1 (6 bases). The sequencing used CD4+ T cells sorted from blood, collected at week 4, from a patient treated with tofacitinib. The clonotype was recovered from a human donor with alopecia areata. The CDR3 region is CSVEDGKGAYEQYF. The DNA for the CDR3 is TGCAGCGTTGAAGATGGTAAGGGGGCCTACGAGCAGTACTTC.